Listed below are T cell receptor beta chains from one sample, sequenced in a study of Tregs in tolerant kidney transplant recipients. Assay: immunoSEQ multiplex PCR; the TCRdb copy retains only in-frame clones and omits some. The sample holds under 80,000 clones, around 85% seen once. The sample here was Tregs from blood, taken before the transplant. Receptor source: a human donor who received a combined kidney and bone marrow transplant. The CDR3 runs from the conserved cysteine through the conserved F or W. Each record gives: J gene, D gene, CDR3 length, clone size, V gene, CDR3 protein, CDR3 DNA. The D gene is left open where the match is weak. Where a row states a size, it is once, few, many or the class of an expanded clone; other rows omit it.

TRBJ1-6 - 14 - TRBV7-9 CASSLLGVNSPLHF TGTGCCAGCAGCTTACTCGGTGTTAATTCACCCCTCCACTTT
TRBJ2-7 TRBD2 15 - TRBV6-1 CASQTGTSGRSEQYF TGTGCCAGCCAAACGGGGACTAGCGGGAGGAGTGAGCAGTACTTC
TRBJ2-2 - 14 once TRBV2 CASSGNRNTGELFF TGTGCCAGCAGTGGGAACAGAAACACCGGGGAGCTGTTTTTT
TRBJ2-7 - 15 - TRBV11-3 CASSLAGDPIYEQYF TGTGCCAGCAGCTTAGCAGGGGACCCTATCTACGAGCAGTACTTC
TRBJ2-5 TRBD2 15 - TRBV7-2 CASTVSSGVQETQYF TGTGCCAGCACCGTGTCTAGCGGGGTACAAGAGACCCAGTACTTC
TRBJ1-5 - 14 - TRBV27 CASSSIAGNQPQHF TGTGCCAGCAGTTCTATAGCGGGCAATCAGCCCCAGCATTTT
TRBJ2-7 TRBD1 14 - TRBV18 CASSPVTGGIEQYF TGTGCCAGCTCACCAGTGACAGGGGGCATCGAGCAGTACTTC
TRBJ2-2 TRBD2 19 once TRBV30 CAWSVSRFVAGGYTGELFF TGTGCCTGGAGTGTATCTCGGTTTGTGGCGGGAGGGTACACCGGGGAGCTGTTTTTT
TRBJ2-2 - 15 few TRBV19 CASSPSLGPTGELFF TGTGCCAGTAGTCCTTCATTGGGGCCCACCGGGGAGCTGTTTTTT
TRBJ1-3 TRBD1 16 - TRBV5-1 CASSWGTGTSGNTIYF TGCGCCAGCAGCTGGGGGACAGGGACCTCTGGAAACACCATATATTTT
TRBJ1-2 - 15 - TRBV4-3 CASSQDQWGPGGYTF TGCGCCAGCAGCCAAGACCAGTGGGGGCCGGGTGGCTACACCTTC
TRBJ1-1 - 16 - TRBV14 CASSQVGSGKLYEAFF TGTGCCAGCAGCCAAGTAGGGTCAGGGAAGTTGTATGAAGCTTTCTTT
TRBJ1-2 - 12 - TRBV6-1 CARGGPHYGYTF TGTGCCAGAGGGGGACCTCACTATGGCTACACCTTC
TRBJ2-1 - 14 - TRBV5-1 CASSLGGSYNEQFF TGCGCCAGCAGCTTGGGGGGGTCCTACAATGAGCAGTTCTTC
TRBJ1-5 - 13 - TRBV7-2 CASSSRVNQPQHF TGTGCCAGCAGCTCCAGGGTTAATCAGCCCCAGCATTTT
TRBJ2-7 - 10 - TRBV20-1 CSALTTEQYF TGCAGTGCTCTTACTACCGAGCAGTACTTC
TRBJ1-2 - 13 - TRBV19 CASLGQGFYGYTF TGTGCCAGTCTTGGGCAGGGCTTCTATGGCTACACCTTC
TRBJ2-1 TRBD2 17 few TRBV7-8 CASSLASGTSGGNEQFF TGTGCCAGCAGCTTAGCCTCCGGGACTAGCGGGGGTAATGAGCAGTTCTTC
TRBJ1-6 TRBD1 16 - TRBV5-1 CASSFRDRGFNSPLHF TGCGCCAGCAGCTTCCGGGACAGGGGGTTTAATTCACCCCTCCACTTT
TRBJ2-7 TRBD1 15 - TRBV7-9 CASSCGQGATYEQYF TGTGCCAGCAGCTGCGGACAGGGGGCTACCTACGAGCAGTACTTC
TRBJ1-2 TRBD1 14 - TRBV5-1 CASSLGSGGDGYTF TGCGCCAGCAGCTTGGGGTCAGGGGGCGACGGCTACACCTTC
TRBJ1-5 TRBD1 13 - TRBV7-2 CASSKDREQPQHF TGTGCCAGCAGCAAGGACAGGGAACAGCCCCAGCATTTT
TRBJ2-7 TRBD2 15 - TRBV2 CASSVTSGVASEQYF TGTGCCAGCAGTGTGACTAGCGGGGTTGCCTCCGAGCAGTACTTC
TRBJ1-2 TRBD1 13 - TRBV10-3 CAVAGQGIYGYTF TGTGCCGTCGCCGGACAGGGGATCTATGGCTACACCTTC
TRBJ1-2 TRBD1 14 few TRBV19 CASRVGQGAYGYTF TGTGCCAGTAGAGTGGGACAGGGGGCTTATGGCTACACCTTC
TRBJ2-7 - 15 once TRBV7-2 CASSLGGVFSYEQYF TGTGCCAGCAGCTTAGGGGGCGTTTTTTCCTACGAGCAGTACTTC
TRBJ2-1 - 12 - TRBV30 CAWKGFLNEQFF TGTGCCTGGAAGGGCTTTCTGAATGAGCAGTTCTTC
TRBJ1-2 - 13 - TRBV11-2 CASSLEGRDGYTF TGTGCCAGCAGCTTAGAAGGCCGAGATGGCTACACCTTC
TRBJ2-5 - 15 - TRBV18 CASSPSKAREETQYF TGTGCCAGCTCACCAAGTAAAGCGAGAGAAGAGACCCAGTACTTC
TRBJ1-2 - 15 - TRBV11-2 CASSLDIRPSYGYTF TGTGCCAGCAGCTTAGATATCAGGCCGTCCTATGGCTACACCTTC